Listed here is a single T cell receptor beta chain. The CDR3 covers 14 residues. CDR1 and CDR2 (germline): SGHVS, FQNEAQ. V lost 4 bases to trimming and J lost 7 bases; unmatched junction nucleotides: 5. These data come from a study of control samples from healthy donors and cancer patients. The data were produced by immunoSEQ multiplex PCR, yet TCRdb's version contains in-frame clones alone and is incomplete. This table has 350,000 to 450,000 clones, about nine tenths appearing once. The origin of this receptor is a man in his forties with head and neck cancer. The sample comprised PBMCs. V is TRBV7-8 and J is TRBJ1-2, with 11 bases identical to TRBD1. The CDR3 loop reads CASSSLGTGGGYTF. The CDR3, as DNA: TGTGCCAGCAGCTCACTCGGGACAGGGGGTGGCTACACCTTC.